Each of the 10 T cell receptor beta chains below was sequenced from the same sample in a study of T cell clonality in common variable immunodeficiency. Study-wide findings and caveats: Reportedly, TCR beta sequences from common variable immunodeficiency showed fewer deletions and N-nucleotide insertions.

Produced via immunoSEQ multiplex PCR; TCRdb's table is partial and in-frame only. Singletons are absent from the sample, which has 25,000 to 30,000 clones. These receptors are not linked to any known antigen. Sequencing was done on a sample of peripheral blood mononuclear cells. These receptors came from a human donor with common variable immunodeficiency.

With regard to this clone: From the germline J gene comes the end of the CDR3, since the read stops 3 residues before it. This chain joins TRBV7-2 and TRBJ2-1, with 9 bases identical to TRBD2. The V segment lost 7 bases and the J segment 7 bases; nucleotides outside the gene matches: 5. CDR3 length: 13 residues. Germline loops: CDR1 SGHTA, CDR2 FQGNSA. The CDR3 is CASIGTSYNEQFF. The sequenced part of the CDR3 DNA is TGTGCCAGCATCGGGACTAGCTATAATGAG. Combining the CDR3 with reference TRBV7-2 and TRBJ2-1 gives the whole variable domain GAGVSQSPSNKVTEKGKDVELRCDPISGHTALYWYRQSLGQGLEFLIYFQGNSAPDKSGLPSDRFSAERTGGSVSTLTIQRTQQEDSAVYLCASIGTSYNEQFFGPGTRLTVL.

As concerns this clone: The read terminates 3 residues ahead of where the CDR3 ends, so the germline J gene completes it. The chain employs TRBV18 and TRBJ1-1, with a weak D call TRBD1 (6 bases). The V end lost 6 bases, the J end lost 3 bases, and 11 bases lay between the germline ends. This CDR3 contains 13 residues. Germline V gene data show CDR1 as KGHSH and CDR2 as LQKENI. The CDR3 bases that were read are TGTGCCAGCTCCTACCACAGGGACACTGAA. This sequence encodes CASSYHRDTE. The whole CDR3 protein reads CASSYHRDTEAFF. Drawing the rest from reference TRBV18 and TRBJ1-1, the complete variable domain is NAGVMQNPRHLVRRRGQEARLRCSPMKGHSHVYWYRQLPEEGLKFMVYLQKENIIDESGMPKERFSAEFPKEGPSILRIQQVVRGDSAAYFCASSYHRDTEAFFGQGTRLTVV.

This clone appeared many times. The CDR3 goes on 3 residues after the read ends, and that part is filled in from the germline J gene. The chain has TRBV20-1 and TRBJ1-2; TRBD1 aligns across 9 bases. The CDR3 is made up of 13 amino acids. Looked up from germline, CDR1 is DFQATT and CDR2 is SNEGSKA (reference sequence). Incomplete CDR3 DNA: TGCAGTGCTGGCAGGCGGGACAGGGCGAAG. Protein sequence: CSAGRRDRAK. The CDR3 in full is CSAGRRDRAKYTF.

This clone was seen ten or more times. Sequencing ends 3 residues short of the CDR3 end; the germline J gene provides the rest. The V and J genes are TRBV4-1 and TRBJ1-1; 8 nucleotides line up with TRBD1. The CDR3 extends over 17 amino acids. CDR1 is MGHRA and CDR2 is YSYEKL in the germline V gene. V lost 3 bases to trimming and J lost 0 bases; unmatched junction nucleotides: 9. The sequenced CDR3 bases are TGCGCCAGCAGCCAGACCAGGACAGGGAACATGAACACTGAA. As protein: CASSQTRTGNMNTE. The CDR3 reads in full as CASSQTRTGNMNTEAFF.

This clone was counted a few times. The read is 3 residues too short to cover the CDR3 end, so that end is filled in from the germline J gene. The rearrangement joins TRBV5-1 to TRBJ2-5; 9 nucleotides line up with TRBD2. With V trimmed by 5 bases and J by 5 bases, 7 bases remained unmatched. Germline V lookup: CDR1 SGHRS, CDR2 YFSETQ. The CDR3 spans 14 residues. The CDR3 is CASRVSGGHETQYF. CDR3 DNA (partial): TGCGCCAGCAGAGTCAGCGGGGGGCACGAGACC.

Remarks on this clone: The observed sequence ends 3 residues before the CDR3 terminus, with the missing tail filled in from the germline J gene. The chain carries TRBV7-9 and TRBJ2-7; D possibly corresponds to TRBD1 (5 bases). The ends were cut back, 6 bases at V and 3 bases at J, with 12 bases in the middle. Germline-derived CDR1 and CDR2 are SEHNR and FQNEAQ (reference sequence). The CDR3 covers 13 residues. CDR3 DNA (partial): TGTGCCAGCAGTTCCACCCAGGGCTACGAG. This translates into CASSSTQGYE. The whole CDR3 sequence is CASSSTQGYEQYF.

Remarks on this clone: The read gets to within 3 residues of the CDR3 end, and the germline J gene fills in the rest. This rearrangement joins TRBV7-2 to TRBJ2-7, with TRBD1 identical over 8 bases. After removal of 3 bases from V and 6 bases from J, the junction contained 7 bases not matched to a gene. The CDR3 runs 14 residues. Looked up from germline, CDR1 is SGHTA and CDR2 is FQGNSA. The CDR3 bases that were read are TGTGCCAGCAGCTTCGGGACAGGTCTTGGCGAG. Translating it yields CASSFGTGLGE. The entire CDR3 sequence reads CASSFGTGLGEQYF.

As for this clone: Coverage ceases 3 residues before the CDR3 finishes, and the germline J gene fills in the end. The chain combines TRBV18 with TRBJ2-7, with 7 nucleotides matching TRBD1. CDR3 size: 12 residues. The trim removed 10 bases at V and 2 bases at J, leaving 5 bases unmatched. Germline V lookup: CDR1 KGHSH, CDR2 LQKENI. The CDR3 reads CATRDSAYEQYF. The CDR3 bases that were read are TGTGCCACCCGGGACAGTGCCTACGAG.

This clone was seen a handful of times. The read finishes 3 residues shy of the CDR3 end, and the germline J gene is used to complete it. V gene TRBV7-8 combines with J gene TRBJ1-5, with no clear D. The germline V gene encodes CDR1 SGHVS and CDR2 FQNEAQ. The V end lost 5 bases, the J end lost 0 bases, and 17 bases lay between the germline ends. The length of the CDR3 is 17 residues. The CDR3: CASSPFMKAVSNQPQHF. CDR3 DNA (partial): TGTGCCAGCAGCCCTTTTATGAAGGCAGTTAGCAATCAGCCC.

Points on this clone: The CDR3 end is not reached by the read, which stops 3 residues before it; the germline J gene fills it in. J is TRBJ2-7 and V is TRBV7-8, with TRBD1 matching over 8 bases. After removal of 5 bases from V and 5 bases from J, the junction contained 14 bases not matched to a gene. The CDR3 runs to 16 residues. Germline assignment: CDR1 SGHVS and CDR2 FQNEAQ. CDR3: CASSTSGQVDLDEQYF. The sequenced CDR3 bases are TGTGCCAGCAGCACCTCGGGACAGGTAGATCTAGACGAG. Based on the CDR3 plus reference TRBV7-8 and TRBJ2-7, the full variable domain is GAGVSQSPRYKVAKRGQDVALRCDPISGHVSLFWYQQALGQGPEFLTYFQNEAQLDKSGLPSDRFFAERPEGSVSTLKIQRTQQEDSAVYLCASSTSGQVDLDEQYFGPGTRLTVT.